This entry describes one T cell receptor (beta chain). TCR cDNA received a 3' ligated oligonucleotide that carried a UMI. Adult healthy volunteers gave 2.5 ml peripheral blood for whole-blood RNA. Cells were not sorted; total RNA input targeted about 1 to 1000 ng. Amplification of ligated cDNA took four PCR rounds with SP2 and nested alpha and beta constant primers. TCRdb re-derived calls from the 5' RACE reads in MiXCR, one entry per CDR3 protein. This sample has tens of thousands of distinct CDR3 sequences, with around 8% found just once. This record belongs to a study of naive and memory T cell subsets. The clonotype originates from a female donor in good health.

CDR3 coding DNA: TGTGCCAGCAGCTTGCTTGCTGGGGACACTGAAGCTTTCTTT. Its protein is CASSLLAGDTEAFF. This chain links TRBV7-9 with TRBJ1-1, with D uncertain. CDR3 size: 14 residues. Germline V CDR1 and CDR2: SEHNR, FQNEAQ (reference sequence). Trimming took off 3 bases at V and 3 bases at J, with 11 bases between the two ends.